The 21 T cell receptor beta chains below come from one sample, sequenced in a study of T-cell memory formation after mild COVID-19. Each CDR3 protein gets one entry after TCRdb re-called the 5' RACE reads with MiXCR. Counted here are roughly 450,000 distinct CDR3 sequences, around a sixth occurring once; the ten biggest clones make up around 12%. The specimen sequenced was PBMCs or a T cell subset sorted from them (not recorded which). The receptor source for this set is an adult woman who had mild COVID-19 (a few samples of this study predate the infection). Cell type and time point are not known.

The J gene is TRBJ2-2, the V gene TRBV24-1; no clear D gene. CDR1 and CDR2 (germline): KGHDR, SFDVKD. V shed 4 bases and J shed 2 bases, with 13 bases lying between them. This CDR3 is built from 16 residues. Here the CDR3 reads CATSDLLTGNTGELFF. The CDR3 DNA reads TGTGCCACCAGTGACCTACTAACGGGTAACACCGGGGAGCTGTTTTTT.

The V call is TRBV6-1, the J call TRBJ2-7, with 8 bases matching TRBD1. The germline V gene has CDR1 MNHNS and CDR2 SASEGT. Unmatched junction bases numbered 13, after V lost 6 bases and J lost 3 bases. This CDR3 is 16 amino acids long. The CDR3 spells CASSPPWTGNGYEQYF. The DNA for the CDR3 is TGTGCCAGCAGCCCTCCCTGGACAGGGAACGGCTACGAGCAGTACTTC.

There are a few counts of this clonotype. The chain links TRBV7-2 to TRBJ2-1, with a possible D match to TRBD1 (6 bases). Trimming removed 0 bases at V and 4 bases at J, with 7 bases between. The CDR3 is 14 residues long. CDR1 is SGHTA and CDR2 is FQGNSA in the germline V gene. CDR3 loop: CASSLARGYNEQFF. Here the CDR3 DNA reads TGTGCCAGCAGCTTAGCTAGGGGGTACAATGAGCAGTTCTTC.

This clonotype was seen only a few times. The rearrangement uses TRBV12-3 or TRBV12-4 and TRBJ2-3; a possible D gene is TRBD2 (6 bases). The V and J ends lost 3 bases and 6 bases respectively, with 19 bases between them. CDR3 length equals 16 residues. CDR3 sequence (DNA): TGTGCCAGCAGTTTTCGGGCTAGCGCCCACACGGATACGCAGTATTTT. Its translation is CASSFRASAHTDTQYF.

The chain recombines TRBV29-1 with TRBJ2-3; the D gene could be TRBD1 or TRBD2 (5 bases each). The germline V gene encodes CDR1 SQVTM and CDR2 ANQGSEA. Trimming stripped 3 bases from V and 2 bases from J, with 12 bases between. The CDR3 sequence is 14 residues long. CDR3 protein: CSVDTRDLTDTQYF. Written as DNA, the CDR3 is TGCAGCGTTGACACTAGGGACCTCACAGATACGCAGTATTTT.

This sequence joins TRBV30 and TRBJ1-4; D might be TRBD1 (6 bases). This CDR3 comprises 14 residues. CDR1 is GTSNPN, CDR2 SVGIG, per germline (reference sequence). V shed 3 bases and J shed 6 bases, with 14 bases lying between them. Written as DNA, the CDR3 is TGTGCCTGGAGCATAGGGGGAACCGATGAAAAACTGTTTTTT. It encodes CAWSIGGTDEKLFF.

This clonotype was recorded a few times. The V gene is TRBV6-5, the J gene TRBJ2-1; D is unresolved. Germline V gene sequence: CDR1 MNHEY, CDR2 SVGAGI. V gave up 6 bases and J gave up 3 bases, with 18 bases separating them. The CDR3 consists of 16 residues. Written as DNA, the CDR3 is TGTGCCAGCAGCACCCGAGTGACAACGGGCTACAATGAGCAGTTCTTC. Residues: CASSTRVTTGYNEQFF.

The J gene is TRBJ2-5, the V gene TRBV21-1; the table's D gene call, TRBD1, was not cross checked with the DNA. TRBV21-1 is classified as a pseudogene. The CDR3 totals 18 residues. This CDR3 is CASSTHLGLPLTRETQYF. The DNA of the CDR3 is TGTGCCAGCAGTACTCATCTGGGTCTCCCCCTGACACGAGAGACCCAGTACTTC.

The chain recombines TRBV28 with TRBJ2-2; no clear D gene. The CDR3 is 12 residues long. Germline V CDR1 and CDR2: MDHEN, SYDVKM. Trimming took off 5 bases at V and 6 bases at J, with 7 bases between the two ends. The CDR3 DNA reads TGTGCCAGCAGTCCCCCGGCCGGGGAGCTGTTTTTT. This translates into CASSPPAGELFF.

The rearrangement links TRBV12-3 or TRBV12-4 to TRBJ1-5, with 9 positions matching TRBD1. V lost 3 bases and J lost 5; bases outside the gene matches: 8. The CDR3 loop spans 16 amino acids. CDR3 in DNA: TGTGCCAGCAGTTTTTGGGGACAGGGTGAGGATCAGCCCCAGCATTTT. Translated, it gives CASSFWGQGEDQPQHF.

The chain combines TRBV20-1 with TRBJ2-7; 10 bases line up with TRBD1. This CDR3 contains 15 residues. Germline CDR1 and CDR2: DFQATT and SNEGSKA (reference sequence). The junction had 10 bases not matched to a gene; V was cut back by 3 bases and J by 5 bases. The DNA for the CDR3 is TGCAGTGCTAGTGAGGGACAGGGGTGGCTAGACGAGCAGTACTTC. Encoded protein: CSASEGQGWLDEQYF.

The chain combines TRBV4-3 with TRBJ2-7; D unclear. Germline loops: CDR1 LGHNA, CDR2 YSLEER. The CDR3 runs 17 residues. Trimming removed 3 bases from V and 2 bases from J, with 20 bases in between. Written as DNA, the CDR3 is TGCGCCAGCAGCCACCGAACGCCCGTGGACGGTACCTACGAGCAGTACTTC. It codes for CASSHRTPVDGTYEQYF.

The CDR3 region has the DNA TGCAGCGTTGCTGCCGGGACAGATGGTTTCTATGGCTACACCTTC. Amino acids: CSVAAGTDGFYGYTF. The chain has TRBV29-1 and TRBJ1-2, with 7 bases identical to TRBD1. The CDR3 runs to 15 residues. V gave up 4 bases and J gave up 4 bases; unmatched junction bases: 12. Germline V gene data show CDR1 as SQVTM and CDR2 as ANQGSEA.

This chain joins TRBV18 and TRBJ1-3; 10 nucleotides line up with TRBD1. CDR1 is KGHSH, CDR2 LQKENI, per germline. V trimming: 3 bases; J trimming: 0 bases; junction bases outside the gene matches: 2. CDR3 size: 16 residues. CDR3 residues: CASSPGQGISGNTIYF. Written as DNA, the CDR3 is TGTGCCAGCTCACCGGGACAGGGGATCTCTGGAAACACCATATATTTT.

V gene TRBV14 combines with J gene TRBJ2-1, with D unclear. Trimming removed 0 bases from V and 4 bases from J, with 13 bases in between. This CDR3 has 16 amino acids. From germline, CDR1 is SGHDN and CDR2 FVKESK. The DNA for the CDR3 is TGTGCCAGCAGCCAAGATTTTGGTGCGGATTACAATGAGCAGTTCTTC. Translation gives CASSQDFGADYNEQFF.

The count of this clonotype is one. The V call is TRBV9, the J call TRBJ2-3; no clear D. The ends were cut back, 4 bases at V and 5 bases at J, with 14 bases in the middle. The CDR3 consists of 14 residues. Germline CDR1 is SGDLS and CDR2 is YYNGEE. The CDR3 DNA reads TGTGCCAGCAGCCCGAGCATGATGGGAGATACGCAGTATTTT. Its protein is CASSPSMMGDTQYF.

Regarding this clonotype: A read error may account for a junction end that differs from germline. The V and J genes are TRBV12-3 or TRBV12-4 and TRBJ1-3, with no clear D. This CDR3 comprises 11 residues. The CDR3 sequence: CASRVGYTIYF. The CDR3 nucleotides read TGTGCCAGCAGAGTTGGATACACCATATATTTT.

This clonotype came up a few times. Here the CDR3 DNA reads TGTGCCAGCAGCCAAGATCCTTGGTCCATCGAGTCAGGAATGACCCAGTACTTC. Amino acid sequence: CASSQDPWSIESGMTQYF. The chain is built from TRBV3-1 and TRBJ2-5; D uncertain. CDR1 is LGHDT and CDR2 is YNNKEL in the germline V gene (reference sequence). The CDR3 length is 18 residues. V shed 0 bases and J shed 7 bases, with 24 bases lying between them.

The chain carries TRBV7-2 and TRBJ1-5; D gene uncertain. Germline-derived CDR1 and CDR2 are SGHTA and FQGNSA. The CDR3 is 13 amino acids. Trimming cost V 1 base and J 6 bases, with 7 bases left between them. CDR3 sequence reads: CASSLDRVQPQHF. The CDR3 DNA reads TGTGCCAGCAGCTTAGATAGGGTTCAGCCCCAGCATTTT.

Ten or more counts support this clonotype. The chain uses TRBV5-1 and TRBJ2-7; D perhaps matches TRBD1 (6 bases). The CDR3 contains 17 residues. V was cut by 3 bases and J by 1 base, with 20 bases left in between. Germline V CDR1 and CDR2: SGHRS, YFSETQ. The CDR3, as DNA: TGCGCCAGCAGCTCTCGAAGCAGAGCGAGGGGGTCCTACGAGCAGTACTTC. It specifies CASSSRSRARGSYEQYF.

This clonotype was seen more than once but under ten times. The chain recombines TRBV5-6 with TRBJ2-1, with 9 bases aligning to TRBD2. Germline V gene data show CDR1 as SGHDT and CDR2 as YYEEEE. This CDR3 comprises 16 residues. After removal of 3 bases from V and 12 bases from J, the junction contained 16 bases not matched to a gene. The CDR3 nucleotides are TGTGCCAGCAGCTACCGGAGTAGCGGGGGCCTTTTCGCGCAGTTCTTC. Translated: CASSYRSSGGLFAQFF. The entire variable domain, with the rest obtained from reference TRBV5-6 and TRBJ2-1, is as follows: DAGVTQSPTHLIKTRGQQVTLRCSPKSGHDTVSWYQQALGQGPQFIFQYYEEEERQRGNFPDRFSGHQFPNYSSELNVNALLLGDSALYLCASSYRSSGGLFAQFFGPGTRLTVL.